What follows are 23 T cell receptor beta chains derived from one specimen sequenced in a study of technical replicates of blood from several donors. Produced via immunoSEQ multiplex PCR; TCRdb's table is partial and in-frame only. The sample gives about 57,000 clones, about 88% of which show up once; less than 6.5% is in the top ten. The sequenced sample consisted of PBMCs. These receptors were collected from a human donor in good health. Some clones in this sample may be carry-over from other donors' samples.

The chain recombines TRBV7-2 with TRBJ1-1; D gene ambiguous. Germline V gene sequence: CDR1 SGHTA, CDR2 FQGNSA. The CDR3 consists of 15 residues. With 5 bases removed from V and 1 base from J, the gap between germline ends came to 14 bases. The CDR3 nucleotides are TGTGCCAGCAGCCCACGGGAGAACTCGAACACTGAAGCTTTCTTT. Protein sequence: CASSPRENSNTEAFF.

This chain links TRBV30 with TRBJ2-7; 7 nucleotides agree with TRBD1. The V gene's germline CDR1 is GTSNPN and CDR2 SVGIG (reference sequence). V was pared by 2 bases and J by 4 bases, with 5 bases of the junction left unmatched. CDR3 length equals 13 residues. The CDR3: CAWSLGTVYEQYF. The DNA of the CDR3 is TGTGCCTGGAGTCTTGGGACAGTTTACGAGCAGTACTTC.

V gene TRBV7-3 combines with J gene TRBJ2-3, with TRBD2 matching over 8 bases. CDR3 size: 17 residues. Germline trimming cut 1 base from V and 3 bases from J; bases unmatched to any gene: 9. Germline V gives CDR1 SGHTA, CDR2 FQGTGA. This CDR3 is CASSLNPLAGLTDTQYF. The CDR3 coding sequence is TGTGCCAGCAGCTTAAACCCCCTAGCGGGTTTGACAGATACGCAGTATTTT.

This clone has just a few counts. The chain couples TRBV2 to TRBJ1-2, with 7 bases fitting TRBD1. There are 15 residues in the CDR3. V lost 6 bases and J lost 8; bases outside the gene matches: 15. The germline gives CDR1 SNHLY, CDR2 FYNNEI. Here the CDR3 DNA reads TGTGCCAGCAGGGGTACACAGGGGCCATGGGGCGGCTACACCTTC. This codes for CASRGTQGPWGGYTF.

The J gene is TRBJ2-1, the V gene TRBV4-2; the match to TRBD2 covers 13 bases. Germline V CDR1 and CDR2: LGHNA, YNFKEQ. The J segment lost 8 bases and the V segment lost 5 bases, leaving 6 bases of the junction unmatched. This CDR3 contains 15 residues. The CDR3 nucleotides are TGTGCCAGCAGCACCCGACTAGCGGGAGGACATGAGCAGTTCTTC. It codes for CASSTRLAGGHEQFF.

This chain connects TRBV29-1 to TRBJ2-5, with 7 bases that match TRBD2. The junction had 12 bases not matched to a gene; V was cut back by 3 bases and J by 2 bases. The CDR3 consists of 16 residues. Germline V CDR1 and CDR2: SQVTM, ANQGSEA. Written as DNA, the CDR3 is TGCAGCGTTGATCTCCGGGAGGAGGCGTGGCAAGAGACCCAGTACTTC. As protein: CSVDLREEAWQETQYF.

The chain joins TRBV6-5 to TRBJ2-3; the match to TRBD2 covers 10 bases. The germline V gene has CDR1 MNHEY and CDR2 SVGAGI. This CDR3 contains 15 residues. V shed 6 bases, J shed 0 bases, and the junction held 3 bases outside the gene matches. CDR3 region: CASRHSGRSTDTQYF. The CDR3 DNA sequence: TGTGCCAGCAGACATAGCGGGAGGAGCACAGATACGCAGTATTTT.

This clone was seen ten or more times. This chain uses TRBV30 with TRBJ2-1; unclear D gene. Germline V gives CDR1 GTSNPN, CDR2 SVGIG (reference sequence). The CDR3 is 13 residues long. V dropped 1 base and J dropped 5 bases, with 9 bases sitting between them. CDR3 amino acids: CAWSGNSDNEQFF. The CDR3 DNA sequence: TGTGCCTGGAGTGGTAACTCTGACAATGAGCAGTTCTTC.

This chain connects TRBV19 to TRBJ1-2; 9 bases match TRBD1. Germline CDR1 reads LNHDA; CDR2 reads SQIVND (reference sequence). CDR3 length: 13 residues. Trimming at V came to 6 bases and at J to 4 bases, leaving 3 bases not matched to a gene. CDR3 sequence: CASRDRGVYGYTF. CDR3 sequence (DNA): TGTGCCAGTAGGGACAGGGGCGTCTATGGCTACACCTTC. Complete variable domain (other parts from reference TRBV19 and TRBJ1-2): DGGITQSPKYLFRKEGQNVTLSCEQNLNHDAMYWYRQDPGQGLRLIYYSQIVNDFQKGDIAEGYSVSREKKESFPLTVTSAQKNPTAFYLCASRDRGVYGYTFGSGTRLTVV.

The table lists this clone with a count of one. This chain connects TRBV6-5 to TRBJ1-4, with D uncertain. Germline V gene sequence: CDR1 MNHEY, CDR2 SVGAGI. CDR3 size: 14 residues. The V gene lost 0 bases and the J gene lost 5 bases, with 7 bases spanning the gap. Written as DNA, the CDR3 is TGTGCCAGCAGTTACTCGGGAGGGAATGAAAAACTGTTTTTT. This gives the protein CASSYSGGNEKLFF.

About this clone: The sample carries other DNA sequences with the same CDR3. The rearrangement uses TRBV5-1 and TRBJ2-1; no firm D call. The CDR3 consists of 14 residues. From germline, CDR1 is SGHRS and CDR2 YFSETQ. The V end lost 0 bases, the J end lost 0 bases, and 4 bases lay between the germline ends. CDR3 amino acids: CASSLGSSYNEQFF. The DNA for the CDR3 is TGCGCCAGCAGCTTGGGCAGCTCCTACAATGAGCAGTTCTTC. The whole variable domain, filled in from reference TRBV5-1 and TRBJ2-1, reads KAGVTQTPRYLIKTRGQQVTLSCSPISGHRSVSWYQQTPGQGLQFLFEYFSETQRNKGNFPGRFSGRQFSNSRSEMNVSTLELGDSALYLCASSLGSSYNEQFFGPGTRLTVL.

The V and J genes are TRBV2 and TRBJ1-5; D possibly corresponds to TRBD1 (6 bases). The germline gives CDR1 SNHLY, CDR2 FYNNEI. There are 14 residues in the CDR3. The V end lost 7 bases, the J end lost 6 bases, and 16 bases lay between the germline ends. CDR3 DNA: TGTGCCAGCATGACAGGACAGACGGGTCAGCCCCAGCATTTT. Translation: CASMTGQTGQPQHF.

V usage is TRBV18 and J usage is TRBJ2-7, with D uncertain. The V gene lost 1 base and the J gene lost 5 bases, with 15 bases spanning the gap. Germline V gene data show CDR1 as KGHSH and CDR2 as LQKENI. The CDR3 length is 15 residues. CDR3 protein: CASSPRIDGAHEQYF. The CDR3 DNA reads as TGTGCCAGCTCACCACGGATAGATGGAGCCCACGAGCAGTACTTC.

V and J are TRBV19 and TRBJ2-7, with D hard to call. Germline-derived CDR1 and CDR2 are LNHDA and SQIVND (reference sequence). CDR3 length equals 13 residues. V gave up 3 bases and J gave up 2 bases, with 8 bases separating them. CDR3 coding DNA: TGTGCCAGTAGTATGGCAGGCCCCTACGAGCAGTACTTC. This gives the protein CASSMAGPYEQYF.

This clone was seen just once. V gene TRBV5-6 combines with J gene TRBJ2-1, with 7 bases aligning to TRBD2. V was pared by 7 bases and J by 9 bases, with 1 base of the junction left unmatched. The CDR3 has 10 residues. The germline V gene encodes CDR1 SGHDT and CDR2 YYEEEE. The CDR3 DNA reads TGTGCCAGCGGGGGGGGTGAGCAGTTCTTC. Translated, it gives CASGGGEQFF.

At least ten counts were recorded for this clone. The V and J genes are TRBV4-1 and TRBJ1-1; 9 bases fit TRBD1. The CDR3 sequence is 15 residues long. Trimming took 3 bases from V and 5 from J; bases not matched to a gene: 7. CDR1 and CDR2 from the germline V gene are MGHRA and YSYEKL. The CDR3 DNA is TGCGCCAGCAGCCAGGGACAGGGATTCAAAACTGAAGCTTTCTTT. Translated: CASSQGQGFKTEAFF.

The rearrangement links TRBV5-1 to TRBJ2-3; 9 bases are a match to TRBD1. The germline gives CDR1 SGHRS, CDR2 YFSETQ. CDR3 size: 15 residues. V trimming: 6 bases; J trimming: 2 bases; junction bases outside the gene matches: 7. This CDR3 is CASTETGGITDTQYF. The CDR3 DNA is TGCGCCAGCACCGAGACAGGGGGAATCACAGATACGCAGTATTTT.

The rearrangement joins TRBV6-5 to TRBJ2-3; 11 nucleotides align to TRBD2. V shed 8 bases, J shed 8 bases, and the junction held 9 bases outside the gene matches. CDR1 and CDR2 (germline): MNHEY, SVGAGI. This CDR3 has 14 amino acids. The CDR3 spells CASGVAGGPGTQYF. CDR3 bases: TGTGCCAGCGGAGTAGCGGGAGGGCCGGGTACGCAGTATTTT.

This clone was observed a handful of times. The rearrangement links TRBV7-2 to TRBJ1-1; perhaps TRBD1 as D (6 bases). V lost 3 bases to trimming and J lost 1 base, with 9 bases between them. Per germline, CDR1 SGHTA and CDR2 FQGNSA. This CDR3 has 14 residues. CDR3 amino acids: CASSFAGANTEAFF. The CDR3 DNA is TGTGCCAGCAGCTTTGCAGGGGCGAACACTGAAGCTTTCTTT.

The V call is TRBV2, the J call TRBJ2-5; 7 bases agree with TRBD2. CDR3 size: 15 residues. V lost 5 bases to trimming and J lost 7 bases; unmatched junction nucleotides: 13. Germline V CDR1 and CDR2: SNHLY, FYNNEI. CDR3 sequence (DNA): TGTGCCAGCAGTCTTCCGCTAGCGGTGGGAGGGACCCAGTACTTC. It codes for CASSLPLAVGGTQYF.

The DNA for the CDR3 is TGTGCCAGCAGCCCCAAGCGGGGTAGCACAGATACGCAGTATTTT. Its translation: CASSPKRGSTDTQYF. The chain links TRBV7-3 to TRBJ2-3; TRBD2 matches 7 bases. Per germline, CDR1 SGHTA and CDR2 FQGTGA. J was trimmed by 0 bases and V by 5 bases; bases with no gene match: 5. This CDR3 region has 15 residues.

This clone has only one observation. The chain recombines TRBV5-8 with TRBJ2-7, with D uncertain. V was clipped by 6 bases and J by 3 bases, with 10 bases between them. The V gene's germline CDR1 is SGHTS and CDR2 YDEGEE. CDR3 length equals 12 residues. This chain's CDR3 is CASKLVGYEQYF. In DNA, the CDR3 is TGTGCCAGCAAGCTGGTCGGCTACGAGCAGTACTTC.

The CDR3 region has the DNA TGCAGCGGGGAGGACGGTGAAAAACTGTTTTTT. This codes for CSGEDGEKLFF. This chain uses TRBV20-1 with TRBJ1-4; D is unclear. The CDR3 sequence is 11 residues long. The V gene's germline CDR1 is DFQATT and CDR2 SNEGSKA (reference sequence).